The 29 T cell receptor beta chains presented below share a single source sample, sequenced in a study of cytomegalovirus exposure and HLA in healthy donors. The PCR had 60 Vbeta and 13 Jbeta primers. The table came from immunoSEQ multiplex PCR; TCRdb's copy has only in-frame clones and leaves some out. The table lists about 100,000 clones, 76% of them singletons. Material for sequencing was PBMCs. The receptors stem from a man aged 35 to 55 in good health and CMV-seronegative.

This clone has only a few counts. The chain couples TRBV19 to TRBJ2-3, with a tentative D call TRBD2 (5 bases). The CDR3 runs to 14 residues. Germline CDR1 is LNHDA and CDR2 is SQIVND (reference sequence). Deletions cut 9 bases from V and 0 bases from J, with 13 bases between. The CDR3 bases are TGTGCCAGCTCGGACTCGTCTAGCACAGATACGCAGTATTTT. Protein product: CASSDSSSTDTQYF.

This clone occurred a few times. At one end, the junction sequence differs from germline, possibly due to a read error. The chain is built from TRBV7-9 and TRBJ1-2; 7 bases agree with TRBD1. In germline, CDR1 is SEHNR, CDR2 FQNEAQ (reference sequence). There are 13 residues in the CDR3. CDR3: CSSSLGTANGYTF. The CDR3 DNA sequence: TGTTCCAGCAGCCTAGGGACAGCAAATGGCTACACCTTC.

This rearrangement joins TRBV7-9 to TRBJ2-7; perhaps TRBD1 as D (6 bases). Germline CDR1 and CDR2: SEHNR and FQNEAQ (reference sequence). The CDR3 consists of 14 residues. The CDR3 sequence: CSSSFGTPSYEQYV. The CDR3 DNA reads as TGTTCCAGCAGCTTCGGGACACCATCTTACGAGCAGTACGTC.

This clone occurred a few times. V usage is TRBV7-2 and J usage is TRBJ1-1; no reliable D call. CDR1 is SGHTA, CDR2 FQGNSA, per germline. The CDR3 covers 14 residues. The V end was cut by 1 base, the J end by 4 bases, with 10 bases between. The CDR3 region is CASSLGVTGTEAFF. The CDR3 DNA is TGTGCCAGCAGCTTAGGGGTGACGGGCACTGAAGCTTTCTTT.

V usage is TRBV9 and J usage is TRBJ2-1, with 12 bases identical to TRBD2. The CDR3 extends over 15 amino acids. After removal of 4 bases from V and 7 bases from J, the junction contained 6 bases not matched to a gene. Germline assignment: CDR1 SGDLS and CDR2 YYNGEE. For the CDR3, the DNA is TGTGCCAGCAGCTCCCGACTAGCGGGGGATAATGAGCAGTTCTTC. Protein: CASSSRLAGDNEQFF.

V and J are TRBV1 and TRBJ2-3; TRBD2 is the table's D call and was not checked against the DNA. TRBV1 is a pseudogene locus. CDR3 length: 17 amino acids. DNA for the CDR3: TGCACCAGCAGCCAAGATCCCAACGGGGGGCCTACGGATACGCAGTATTTT. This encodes CTSSQDPNGGPTDTQYF.

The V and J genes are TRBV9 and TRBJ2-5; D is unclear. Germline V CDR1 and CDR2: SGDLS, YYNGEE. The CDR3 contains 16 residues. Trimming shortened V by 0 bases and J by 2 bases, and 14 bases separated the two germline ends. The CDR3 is CASSVGNARSQETQYF. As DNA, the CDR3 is TGTGCCAGCAGCGTAGGAAACGCGAGATCACAAGAGACCCAGTACTTC.

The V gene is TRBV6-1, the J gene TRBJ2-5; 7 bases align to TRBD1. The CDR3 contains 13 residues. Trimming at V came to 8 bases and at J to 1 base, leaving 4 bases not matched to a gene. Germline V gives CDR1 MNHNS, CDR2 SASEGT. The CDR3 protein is CASYRDSQETQYF. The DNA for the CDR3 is TGTGCCAGCTATAGGGACAGCCAAGAGACCCAGTACTTC.

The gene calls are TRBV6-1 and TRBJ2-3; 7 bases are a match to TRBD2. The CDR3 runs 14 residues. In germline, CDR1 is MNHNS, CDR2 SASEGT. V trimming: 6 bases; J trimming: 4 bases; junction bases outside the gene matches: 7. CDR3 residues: CASSPKAGSDTQYF. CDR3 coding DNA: TGTGCCAGCAGCCCCAAAGCGGGGTCAGATACGCAGTATTTT.

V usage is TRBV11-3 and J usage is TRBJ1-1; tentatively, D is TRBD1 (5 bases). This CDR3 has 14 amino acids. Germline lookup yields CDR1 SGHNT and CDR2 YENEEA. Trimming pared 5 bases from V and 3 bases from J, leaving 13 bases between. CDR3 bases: TGTGCCAGCAGCGCGCGCCTAGGGGACACTGAAGCTTTCTTT. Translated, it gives CASSARLGDTEAFF.

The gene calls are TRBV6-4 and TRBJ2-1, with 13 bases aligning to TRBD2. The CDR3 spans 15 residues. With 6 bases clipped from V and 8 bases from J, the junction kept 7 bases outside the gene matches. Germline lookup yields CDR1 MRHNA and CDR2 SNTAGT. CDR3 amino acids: CASRPLAGGSDEQFF. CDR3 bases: TGTGCCAGCAGACCACTAGCGGGGGGGTCGGATGAGCAGTTCTTC.

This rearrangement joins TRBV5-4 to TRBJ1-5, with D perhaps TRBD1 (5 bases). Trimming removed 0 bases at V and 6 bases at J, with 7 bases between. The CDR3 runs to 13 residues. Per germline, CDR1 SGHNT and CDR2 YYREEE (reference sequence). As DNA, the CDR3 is TGTGCCAGCAGCTTGGAAGGGGCTCAGCCCCAGCATTTT. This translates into CASSLEGAQPQHF. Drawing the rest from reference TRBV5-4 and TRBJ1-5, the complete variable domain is ETGVTQSPTHLIKTRGQQVTLRCSSQSGHNTVSWYQQALGQGPQFIFQYYREEENGRGNFPPRFSGLQFPNYSSELNVNALELDDSALYLCASSLEGAQPQHFGDGTRLSIL.

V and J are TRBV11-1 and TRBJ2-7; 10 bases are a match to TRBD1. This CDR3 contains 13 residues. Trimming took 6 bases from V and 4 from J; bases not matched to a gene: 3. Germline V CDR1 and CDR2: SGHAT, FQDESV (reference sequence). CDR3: CASSRGQGYEQYV. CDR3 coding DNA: TGTGCCAGCAGTCGGGGACAGGGGTACGAGCAGTACGTC.

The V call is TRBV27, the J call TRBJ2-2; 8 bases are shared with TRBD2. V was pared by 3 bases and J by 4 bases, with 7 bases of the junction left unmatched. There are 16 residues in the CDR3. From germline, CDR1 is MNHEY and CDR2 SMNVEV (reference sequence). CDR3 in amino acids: CASSLRTSRSTGELFF. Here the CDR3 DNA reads TGTGCCAGCAGTTTGAGGACTAGCCGGAGCACCGGGGAGCTGTTTTTT.

The CDR3 region has the DNA TGTGCCAGCAGCCGACTAGCGGGGGCGGACGGGGCCAAAAACATTCAGTACTTC. Amino acids: CASSRLAGADGAKNIQYF. The V and J genes are TRBV7-2 and TRBJ2-4; 12 bases align to TRBD2. Germline-derived CDR1 and CDR2 are SGHTA and FQGNSA. The CDR3 is 18 amino acids. V lost 5 bases, J lost 1 base, and 9 bases stayed unmatched. The full variable domain, its missing parts supplied by reference TRBV7-2 and TRBJ2-4, is GAGVSQSPSNKVTEKGKDVELRCDPISGHTALYWYRQSLGQGLEFLIYFQGNSAPDKSGLPSDRFSAERTGGSVSTLTIQRTQQEDSAVYLCASSRLAGADGAKNIQYFGAGTRLSVL.

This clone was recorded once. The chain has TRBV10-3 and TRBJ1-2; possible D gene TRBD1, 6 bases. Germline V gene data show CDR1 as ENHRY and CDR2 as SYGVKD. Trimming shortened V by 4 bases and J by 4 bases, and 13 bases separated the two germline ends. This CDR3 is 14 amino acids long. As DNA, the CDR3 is TGTGCCATCAGTGGTGAACAGGGTTCCTATGGCTACACCTTC. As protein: CAISGEQGSYGYTF.

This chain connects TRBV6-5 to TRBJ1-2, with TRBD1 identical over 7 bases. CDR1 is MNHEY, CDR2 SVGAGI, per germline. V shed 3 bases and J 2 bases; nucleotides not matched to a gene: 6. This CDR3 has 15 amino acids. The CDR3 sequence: CASSYSPTGNYGYTF. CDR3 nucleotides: TGTGCCAGCAGTTATTCCCCGACAGGGAACTATGGCTACACCTTC.

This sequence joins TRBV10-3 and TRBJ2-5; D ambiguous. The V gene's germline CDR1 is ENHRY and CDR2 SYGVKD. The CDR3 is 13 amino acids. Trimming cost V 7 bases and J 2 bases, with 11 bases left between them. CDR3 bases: TGTGCCATCACGGCGACTTCACAAGAGACCCAGTACTTC. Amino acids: CAITATSQETQYF.

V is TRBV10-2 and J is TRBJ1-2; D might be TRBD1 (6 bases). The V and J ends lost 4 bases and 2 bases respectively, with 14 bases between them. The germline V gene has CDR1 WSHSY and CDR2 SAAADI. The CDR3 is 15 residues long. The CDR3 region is CASSGGGGGNYGYTF. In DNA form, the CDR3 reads TGCGCCAGCAGTGGTGGCGGGGGCGGGAACTATGGCTACACCTTC.

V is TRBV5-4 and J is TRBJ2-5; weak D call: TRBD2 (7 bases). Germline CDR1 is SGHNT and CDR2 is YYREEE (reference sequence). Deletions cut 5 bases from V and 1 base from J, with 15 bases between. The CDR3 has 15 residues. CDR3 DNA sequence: TGTGCCAGCAGTACAAACCGGGGGGCCCAAGAGACCCAGTACTTC. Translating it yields CASSTNRGAQETQYF.

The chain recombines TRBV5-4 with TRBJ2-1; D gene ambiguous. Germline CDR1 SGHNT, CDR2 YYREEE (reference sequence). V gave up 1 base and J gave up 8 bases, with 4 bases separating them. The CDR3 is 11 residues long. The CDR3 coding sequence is TGTGCCAGCAGCTTGCTGTATGAGCAGTTCTTC. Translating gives CASSLLYEQFF.

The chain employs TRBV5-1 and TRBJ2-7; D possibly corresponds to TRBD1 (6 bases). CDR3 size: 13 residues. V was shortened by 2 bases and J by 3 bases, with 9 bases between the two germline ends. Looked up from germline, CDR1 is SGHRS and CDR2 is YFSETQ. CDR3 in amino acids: CASSLIQGYEQYV. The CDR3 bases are TGCGCCAGCAGCTTAATACAGGGCTACGAGCAGTACGTC.

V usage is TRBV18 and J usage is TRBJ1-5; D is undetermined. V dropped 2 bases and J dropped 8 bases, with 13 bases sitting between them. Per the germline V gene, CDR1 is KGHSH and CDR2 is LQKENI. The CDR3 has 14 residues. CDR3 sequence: CASSPGPIKEPQHF. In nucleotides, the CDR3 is TGTGCCAGCTCACCAGGCCCCATTAAAGAGCCCCAGCATTTT.

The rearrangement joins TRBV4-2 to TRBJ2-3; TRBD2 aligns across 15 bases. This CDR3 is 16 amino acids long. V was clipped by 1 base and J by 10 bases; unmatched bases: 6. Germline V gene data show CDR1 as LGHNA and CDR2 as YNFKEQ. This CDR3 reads CASSQVPGTSGGSQYF. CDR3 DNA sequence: TGTGCCAGCAGCCAAGTACCCGGGACTAGCGGGGGGTCGCAGTATTTT.

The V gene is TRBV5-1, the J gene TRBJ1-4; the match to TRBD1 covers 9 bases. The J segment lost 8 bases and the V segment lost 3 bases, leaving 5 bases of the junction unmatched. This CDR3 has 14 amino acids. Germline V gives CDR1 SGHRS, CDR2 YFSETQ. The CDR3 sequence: CASSYGTGLEKLFF. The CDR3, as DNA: TGCGCCAGCAGCTACGGGACAGGGCTCGAAAAACTGTTTTTT.

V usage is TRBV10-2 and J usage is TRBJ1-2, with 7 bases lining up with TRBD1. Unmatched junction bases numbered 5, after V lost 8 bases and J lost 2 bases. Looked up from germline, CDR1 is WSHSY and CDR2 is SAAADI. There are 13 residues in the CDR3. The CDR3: CASGGQRNYGYTF. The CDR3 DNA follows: TGCGCCAGCGGGGGACAGCGAAACTATGGCTACACCTTC.

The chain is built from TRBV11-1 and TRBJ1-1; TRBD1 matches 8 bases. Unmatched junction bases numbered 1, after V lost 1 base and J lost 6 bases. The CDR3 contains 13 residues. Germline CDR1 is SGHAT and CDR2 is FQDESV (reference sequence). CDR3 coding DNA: TGTGCCAGCAGCTTAGGGACAGGGTCTGAAGCTTTCTTT. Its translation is CASSLGTGSEAFF.

The CDR3, as DNA: TGTGCCAGCAGCCTCCGACAGGGGACCGACACCGGGGAGCTGTTTTTT. Protein: CASSLRQGTDTGELFF. The chain carries TRBV11-2 and TRBJ2-2; 8 nucleotides agree with TRBD1. There are 16 residues in the CDR3. Germline V gene lookup returns CDR1 SGHAT and CDR2 FQNNGV. The V segment lost 5 bases and the J segment 3 bases; nucleotides outside the gene matches: 8.

CDR3 sequence: CAVSGEGNQPQHF. The DNA of the CDR3 is TGTGCCGTTAGCGGGGAAGGCAATCAGCCCCAGCATTTT. The V call is TRBV30, the J call TRBJ1-5; D not certain. Germline lookup yields CDR1 GTSNPN and CDR2 SVGIG (reference sequence). V was clipped by 8 bases and J by 2 bases, with 13 bases between them. CDR3 length: 13 residues.